The sample holds many counts of the clone carrying this T cell receptor beta chain. Its antigen is still unknown. The sample originates from a study of T cells in Graves' hyperthyroidism and ophthalmopathy. Study-wide results and limits: It was a median approximately 7.1 months before onset that the model predicted ophthalmopathy.

TCR beta CDR3 sequences were amplified from RNA transcripts. First-round RT-PCR of the TCR CDR3 relied on the HTBI primer set. MiXCR was run by TCRdb on the multiplex PCR reads, yielding one entry per CDR3 protein. The sample lists about 610,000 distinct CDR3 sequences, approximately 15% occurring once. Unmatched junction bases numbered 7, after V lost 7 bases and J lost 5 bases. The CDR3 covers 13 residues. Sequencing input: blood. The V gene is TRBV12-3 or TRBV12-4, the J gene TRBJ1-1; TRBD1 matches 7 bases. This clonotype was obtained from a woman aged 40 to 50 with Graves' ophthalmopathy. The CDR3 loop reads CASTPQGVTEAFF. As DNA, the CDR3 is TGTGCCAGCACCCCTCAGGGGGTGACTGAAGCTTTCTTT.